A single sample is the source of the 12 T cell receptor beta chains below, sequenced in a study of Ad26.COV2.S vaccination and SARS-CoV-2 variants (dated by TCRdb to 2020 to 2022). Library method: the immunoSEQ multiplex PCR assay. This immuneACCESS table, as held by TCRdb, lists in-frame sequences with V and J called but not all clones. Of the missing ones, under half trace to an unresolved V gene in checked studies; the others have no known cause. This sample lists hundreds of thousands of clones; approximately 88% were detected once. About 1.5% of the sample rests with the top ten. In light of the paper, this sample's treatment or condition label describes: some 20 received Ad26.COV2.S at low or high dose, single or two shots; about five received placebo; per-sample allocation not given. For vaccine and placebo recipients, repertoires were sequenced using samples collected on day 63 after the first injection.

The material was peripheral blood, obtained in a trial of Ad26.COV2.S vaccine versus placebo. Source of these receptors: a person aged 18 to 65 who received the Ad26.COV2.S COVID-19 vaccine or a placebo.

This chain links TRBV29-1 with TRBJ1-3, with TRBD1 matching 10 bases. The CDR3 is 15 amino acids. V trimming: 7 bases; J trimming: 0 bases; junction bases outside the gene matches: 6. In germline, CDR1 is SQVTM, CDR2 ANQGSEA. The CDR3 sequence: CSAKRTGGSGNTIYF. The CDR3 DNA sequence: TGCAGCGCAAAAAGGACAGGGGGCTCTGGAAACACCATATATTTT.

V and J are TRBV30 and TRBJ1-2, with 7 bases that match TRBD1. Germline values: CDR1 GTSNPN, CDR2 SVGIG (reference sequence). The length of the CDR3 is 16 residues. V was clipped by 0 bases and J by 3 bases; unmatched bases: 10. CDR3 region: CAWSVRRRQGHYGYTF. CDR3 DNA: TGTGCCTGGAGTGTACGCCGGAGACAGGGCCACTATGGCTACACCTTC.

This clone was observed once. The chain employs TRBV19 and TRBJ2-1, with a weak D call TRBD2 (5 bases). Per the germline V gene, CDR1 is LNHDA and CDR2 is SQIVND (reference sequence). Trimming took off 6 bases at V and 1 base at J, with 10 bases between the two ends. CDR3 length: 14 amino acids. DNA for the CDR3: TGTGCCAGTAGAGTCCGGGGTTCCTACAATGAGCAGTTCTTC. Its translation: CASRVRGSYNEQFF.

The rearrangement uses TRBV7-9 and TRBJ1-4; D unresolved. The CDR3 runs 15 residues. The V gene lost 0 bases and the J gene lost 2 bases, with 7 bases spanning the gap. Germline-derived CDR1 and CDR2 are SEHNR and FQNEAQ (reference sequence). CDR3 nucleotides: TGTGCCAGCAGCTTAGCTGTGGTTACTAATGAAAAACTGTTTTTT. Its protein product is CASSLAVVTNEKLFF.

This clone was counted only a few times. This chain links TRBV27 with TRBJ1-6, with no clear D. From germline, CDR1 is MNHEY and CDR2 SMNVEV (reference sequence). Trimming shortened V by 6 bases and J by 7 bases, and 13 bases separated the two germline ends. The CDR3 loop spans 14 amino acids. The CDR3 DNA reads TGTGCCAGCAGATCCGGACCCAACAATTCACCCCTCCACTTT. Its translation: CASRSGPNNSPLHF.

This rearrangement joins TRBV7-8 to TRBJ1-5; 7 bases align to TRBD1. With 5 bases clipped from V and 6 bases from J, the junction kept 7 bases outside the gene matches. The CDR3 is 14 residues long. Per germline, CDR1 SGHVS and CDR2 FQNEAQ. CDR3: CASSDDRVSQPQHF. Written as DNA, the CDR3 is TGTGCCAGCAGCGACGACAGGGTCAGTCAGCCCCAGCATTTT.

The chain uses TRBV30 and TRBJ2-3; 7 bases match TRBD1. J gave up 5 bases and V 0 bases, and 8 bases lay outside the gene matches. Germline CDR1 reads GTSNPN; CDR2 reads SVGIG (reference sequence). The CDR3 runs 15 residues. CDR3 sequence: CAWSVGGLGQDTQYF. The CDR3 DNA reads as TGTGCCTGGAGTGTAGGGGGCTTGGGTCAAGATACGCAGTATTTT.

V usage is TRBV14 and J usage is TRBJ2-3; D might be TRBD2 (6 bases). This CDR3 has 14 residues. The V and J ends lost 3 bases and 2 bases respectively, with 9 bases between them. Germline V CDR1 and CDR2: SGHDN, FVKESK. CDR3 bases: TGTGCCAGCAGCCAGTCTAGCGTCACAGATACGCAGTATTTT. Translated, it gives CASSQSSVTDTQYF.

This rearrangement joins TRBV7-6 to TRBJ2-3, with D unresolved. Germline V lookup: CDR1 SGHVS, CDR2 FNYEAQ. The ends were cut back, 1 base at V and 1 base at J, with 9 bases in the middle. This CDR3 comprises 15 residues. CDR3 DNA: TGTGCCAGCAGCTTAGAGGCGAGAGGCACAGATACGCAGTATTTT. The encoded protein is CASSLEARGTDTQYF.

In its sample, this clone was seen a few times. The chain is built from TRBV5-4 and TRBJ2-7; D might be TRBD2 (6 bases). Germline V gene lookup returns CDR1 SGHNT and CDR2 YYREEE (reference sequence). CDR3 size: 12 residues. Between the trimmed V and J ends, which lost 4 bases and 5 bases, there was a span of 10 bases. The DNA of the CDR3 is TGTGCCAGCAGCGGCGGGGACGACGAGCAGTACTTC. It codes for CASSGGDDEQYF.

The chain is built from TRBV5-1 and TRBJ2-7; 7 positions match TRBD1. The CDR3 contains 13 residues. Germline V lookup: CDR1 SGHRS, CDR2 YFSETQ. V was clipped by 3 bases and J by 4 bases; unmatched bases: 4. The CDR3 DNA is TGCGCCAGCAGCTCGGACAGGCCGTACGAGCAGTACTTC. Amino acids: CASSSDRPYEQYF.

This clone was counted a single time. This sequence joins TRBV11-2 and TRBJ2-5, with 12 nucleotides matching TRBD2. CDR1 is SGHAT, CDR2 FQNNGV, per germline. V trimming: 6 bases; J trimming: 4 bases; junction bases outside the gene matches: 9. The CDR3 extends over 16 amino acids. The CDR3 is CASSYGTSGLGETQYF. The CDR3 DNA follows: TGTGCCAGCAGTTATGGGACTAGCGGGTTGGGAGAGACCCAGTACTTC.